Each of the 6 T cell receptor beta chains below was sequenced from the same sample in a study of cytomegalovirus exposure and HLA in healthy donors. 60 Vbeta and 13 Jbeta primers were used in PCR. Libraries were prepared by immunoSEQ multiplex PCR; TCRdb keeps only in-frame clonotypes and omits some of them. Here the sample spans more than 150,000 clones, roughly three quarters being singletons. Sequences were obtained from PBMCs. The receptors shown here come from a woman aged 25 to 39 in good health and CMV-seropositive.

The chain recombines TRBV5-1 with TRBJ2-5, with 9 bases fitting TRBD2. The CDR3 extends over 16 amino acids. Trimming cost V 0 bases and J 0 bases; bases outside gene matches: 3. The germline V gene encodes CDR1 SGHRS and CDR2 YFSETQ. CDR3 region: CASSLGAGGHQETQYF. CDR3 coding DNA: TGCGCCAGCAGCTTGGGAGCGGGGGGCCACCAAGAGACCCAGTACTTC. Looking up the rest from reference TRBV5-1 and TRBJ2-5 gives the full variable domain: KAGVTQTPRYLIKTRGQQVTLSCSPISGHRSVSWYQQTPGQGLQFLFEYFSETQRNKGNFPGRFSGRQFSNSRSEMNVSTLELGDSALYLCASSLGAGGHQETQYFGPGTRLLVL.

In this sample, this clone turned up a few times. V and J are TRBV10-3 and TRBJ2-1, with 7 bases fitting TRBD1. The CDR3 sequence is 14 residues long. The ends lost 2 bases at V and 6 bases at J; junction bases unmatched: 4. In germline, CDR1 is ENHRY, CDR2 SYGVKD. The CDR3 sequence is CAISEATGTNEQFF. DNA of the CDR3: TGTGCCATCAGTGAGGCGACAGGGACCAATGAGCAGTTCTTC.

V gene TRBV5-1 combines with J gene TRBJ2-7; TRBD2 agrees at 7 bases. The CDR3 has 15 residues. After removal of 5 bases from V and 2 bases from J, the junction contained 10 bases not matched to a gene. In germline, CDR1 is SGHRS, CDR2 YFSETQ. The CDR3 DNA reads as TGCGCCAGCAGTCGTTTGACGGGGGGACCCTACGAGCAGTACTTC. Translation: CASSRLTGGPYEQYF.

CDR3 sequence: CASSLHGTGGRSLAGELFF. The CDR3 nucleotides read TGTGCCAGCAGCTTACATGGGACAGGGGGCAGGAGCCTTGCCGGGGAGCTGTTTTTT. The rearrangement uses TRBV7-2 and TRBJ2-2; 12 nucleotides match TRBD1. V was clipped by 2 bases and J by 6 bases; unmatched bases: 13. The CDR3 has 19 amino acids. The germline gives CDR1 SGHTA, CDR2 FQGNSA.

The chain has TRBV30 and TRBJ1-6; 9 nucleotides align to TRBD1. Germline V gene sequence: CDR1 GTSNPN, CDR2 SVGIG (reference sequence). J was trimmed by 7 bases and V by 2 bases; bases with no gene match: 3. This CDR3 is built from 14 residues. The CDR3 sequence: CAWSTTGGNSPLHF. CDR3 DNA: TGTGCCTGGAGTACCACAGGGGGCAATTCACCCCTCCACTTT.

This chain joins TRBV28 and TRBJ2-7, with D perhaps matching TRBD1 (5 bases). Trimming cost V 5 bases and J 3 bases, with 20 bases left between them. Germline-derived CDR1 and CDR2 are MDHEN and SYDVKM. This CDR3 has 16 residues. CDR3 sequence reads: CASSPTLYQGRYEQYF. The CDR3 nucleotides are TGTGCCAGCAGTCCTACCCTATACCAGGGTCGCTACGAGCAGTACTTC.